This T cell receptor beta chain appears in the sequencing data of a study of T cells expressing NK-cell markers. About the research overall: In the group of eight sequenced donors, seven were HCMV-seropositive and one was seronegative.

TCRdb reprocessed the 5' RACE reads and keeps a single row for each CDR3 protein, giving no DNA. Its table lists approximately 150,000 distinct CDR3 sequences. CDR1 SEHNR and CDR2 FQNEAQ come from the germline V gene (reference sequence). The CDR3 extends over 15 amino acids. The sample taken for sequencing was blood T cells: a sorted CD56 or NKG2C T cell subset, CD4+ or CD8+ T cells, or bulk PBMC T cells (not recorded which). This chain connects TRBV7-9 to TRBJ2-1; the TRBD2 assignment by TCRdb is unverifiable without DNA. The receptor comes from a man aged 18 to 30 in good health. CDR3 residues: CASSTPGTRDNEQFF.